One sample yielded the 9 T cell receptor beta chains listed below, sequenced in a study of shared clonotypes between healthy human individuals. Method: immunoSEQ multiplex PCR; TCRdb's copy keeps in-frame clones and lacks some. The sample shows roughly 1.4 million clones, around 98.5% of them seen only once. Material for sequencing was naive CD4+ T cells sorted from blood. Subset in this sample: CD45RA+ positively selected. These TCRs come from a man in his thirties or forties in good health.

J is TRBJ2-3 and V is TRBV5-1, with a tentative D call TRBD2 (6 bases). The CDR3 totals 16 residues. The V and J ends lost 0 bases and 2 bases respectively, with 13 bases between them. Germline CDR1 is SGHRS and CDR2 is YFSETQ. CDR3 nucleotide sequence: TGCGCCAGCAGCTTGGATTCAGGCGGGAACACAGATACGCAGTATTTT. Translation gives CASSLDSGGNTDTQYF.

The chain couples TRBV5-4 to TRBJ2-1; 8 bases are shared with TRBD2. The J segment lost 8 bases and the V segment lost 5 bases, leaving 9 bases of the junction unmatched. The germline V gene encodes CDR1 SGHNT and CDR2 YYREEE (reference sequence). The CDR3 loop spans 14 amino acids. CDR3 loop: CASRPGLGADEQFF. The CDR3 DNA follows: TGTGCCAGCAGACCGGGACTAGGGGCCGATGAGCAGTTCTTC.

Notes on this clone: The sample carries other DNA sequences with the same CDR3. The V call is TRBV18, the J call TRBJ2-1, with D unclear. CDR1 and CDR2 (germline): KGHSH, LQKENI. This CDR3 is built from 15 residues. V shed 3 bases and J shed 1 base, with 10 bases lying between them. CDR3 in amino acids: CASSPGPLSYNEQFF. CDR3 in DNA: TGTGCCAGCTCACCGGGTCCTCTTTCCTACAATGAGCAGTTCTTC.

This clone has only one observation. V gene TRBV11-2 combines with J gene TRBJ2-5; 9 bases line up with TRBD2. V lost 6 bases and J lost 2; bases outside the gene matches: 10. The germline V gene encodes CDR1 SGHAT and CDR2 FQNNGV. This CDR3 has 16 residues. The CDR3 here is CASSSGRILRQETQYF. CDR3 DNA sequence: TGTGCCAGCAGTAGCGGGAGAATCCTACGGCAAGAGACCCAGTACTTC.

CDR3 DNA: TGTGCCAGCAGCTTAGGAGAGGGACACGGACCTTACAATGAGCAGTTCTTC. It yields the protein CASSLGEGHGPYNEQFF. The chain uses TRBV11-3 and TRBJ2-1; TRBD1 might be the D (6 bases). V lost 1 base and J lost 4, with 17 bases in between. CDR1 is SGHNT, CDR2 YENEEA, per germline. CDR3 length equals 17 residues.

This chain's CDR3 is CASSYRDFIGETQYF. The CDR3 DNA sequence: TGTGCCAGCAGCTACCGGGACTTCATTGGAGAGACCCAGTACTTC. This sequence joins TRBV5-4 and TRBJ2-5; D is perhaps TRBD2 (6 bases). Per the germline V gene, CDR1 is SGHNT and CDR2 is YYREEE (reference sequence). The CDR3 has 15 amino acids. The V and J ends lost 3 bases and 4 bases respectively, with 16 bases between them.

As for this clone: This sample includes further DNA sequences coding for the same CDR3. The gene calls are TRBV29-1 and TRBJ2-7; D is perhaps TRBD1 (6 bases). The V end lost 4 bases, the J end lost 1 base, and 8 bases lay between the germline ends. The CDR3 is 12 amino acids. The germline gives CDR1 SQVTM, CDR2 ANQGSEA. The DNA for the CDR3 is TGCAGCGTTGTTGACAGGTCCTACGAGCAGTACTTC. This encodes CSVVDRSYEQYF.

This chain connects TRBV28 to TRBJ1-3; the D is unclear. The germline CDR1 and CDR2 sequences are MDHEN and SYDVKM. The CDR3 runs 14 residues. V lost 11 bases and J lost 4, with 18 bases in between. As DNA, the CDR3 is TGTGCCGGCTCAGGCAATACAAACGGAAACACCATATATTTT. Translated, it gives CAGSGNTNGNTIYF.

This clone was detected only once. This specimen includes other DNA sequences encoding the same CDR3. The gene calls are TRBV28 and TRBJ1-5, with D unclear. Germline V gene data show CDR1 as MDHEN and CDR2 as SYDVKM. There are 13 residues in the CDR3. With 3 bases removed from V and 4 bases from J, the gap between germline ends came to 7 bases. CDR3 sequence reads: CASSFSVNQPQHF. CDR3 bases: TGTGCCAGCAGTTTTTCGGTGAATCAGCCCCAGCATTTT.